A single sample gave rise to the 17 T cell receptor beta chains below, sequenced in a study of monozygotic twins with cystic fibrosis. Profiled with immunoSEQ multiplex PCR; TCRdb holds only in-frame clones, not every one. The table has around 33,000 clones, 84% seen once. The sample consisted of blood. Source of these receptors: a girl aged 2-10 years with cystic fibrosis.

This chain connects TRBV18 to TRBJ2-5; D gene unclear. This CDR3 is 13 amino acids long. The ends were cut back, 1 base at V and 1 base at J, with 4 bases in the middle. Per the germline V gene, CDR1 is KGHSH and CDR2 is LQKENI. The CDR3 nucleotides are TGTGCCAGCTCACCACAACTCCAAGAGACCCAGTACTTC. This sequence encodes CASSPQLQETQYF.

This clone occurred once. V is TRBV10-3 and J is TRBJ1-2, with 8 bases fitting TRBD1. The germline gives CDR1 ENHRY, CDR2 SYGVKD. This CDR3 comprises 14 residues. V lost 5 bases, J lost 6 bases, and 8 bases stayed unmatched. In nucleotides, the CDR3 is TGTGCCATCAGTTACGGGACAGGCGCCGATGGCTACACCTTC. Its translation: CAISYGTGADGYTF.

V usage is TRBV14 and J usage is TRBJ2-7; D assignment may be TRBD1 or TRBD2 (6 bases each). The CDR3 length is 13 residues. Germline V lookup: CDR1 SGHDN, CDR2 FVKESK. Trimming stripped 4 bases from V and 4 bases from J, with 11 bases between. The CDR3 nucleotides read TGTGCCAGCAGCCCTCAAGGGGGGTACGAGCAGTACTTC. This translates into CASSPQGGYEQYF.

The CDR3 bases are TGTGCCTGGAGTCCGGGACACTTCTATGGCTACACCTTC. Translation gives CAWSPGHFYGYTF. The chain is built from TRBV30 and TRBJ1-2; a weak D match, TRBD1 (6 bases). Per the germline V gene, CDR1 is GTSNPN and CDR2 is SVGIG (reference sequence). V lost 2 bases and J lost 4, with 11 bases in between. There are 13 residues in the CDR3. Drawing the rest from reference TRBV30 and TRBJ1-2, the complete variable domain is SQTIHQWPATLVQPVGSPLSLECTVEGTSNPNLYWYRQAAGRGLQLLFYSVGIGQISSEVPQNLSASRPQDRQFILSSKKLLLSDSGFYLCAWSPGHFYGYTFGSGTRLTVV.

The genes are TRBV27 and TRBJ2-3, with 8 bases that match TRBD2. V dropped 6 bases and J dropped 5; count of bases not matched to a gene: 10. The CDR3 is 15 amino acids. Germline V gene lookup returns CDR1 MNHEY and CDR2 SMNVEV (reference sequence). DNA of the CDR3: TGTGCCAGCAGAGATTACGGGGGGGCCATAGATACGCAGTATTTT. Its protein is CASRDYGGAIDTQYF.

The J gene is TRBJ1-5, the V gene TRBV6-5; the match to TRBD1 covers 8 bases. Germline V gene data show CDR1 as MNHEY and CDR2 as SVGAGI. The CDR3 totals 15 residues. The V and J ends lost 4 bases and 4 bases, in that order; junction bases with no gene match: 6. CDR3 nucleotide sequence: TGTGCCAGCAGTTCGACAGGGGAGGCAAATCAGCCCCAGCATTTT. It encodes CASSSTGEANQPQHF.

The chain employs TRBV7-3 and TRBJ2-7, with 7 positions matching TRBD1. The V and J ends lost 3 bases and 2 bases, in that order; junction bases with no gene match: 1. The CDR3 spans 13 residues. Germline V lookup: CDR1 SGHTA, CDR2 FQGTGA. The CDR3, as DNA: TGTGCCAGCAGCTTCGGACAGGCCTACGAGCAGTACTTC. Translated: CASSFGQAYEQYF.

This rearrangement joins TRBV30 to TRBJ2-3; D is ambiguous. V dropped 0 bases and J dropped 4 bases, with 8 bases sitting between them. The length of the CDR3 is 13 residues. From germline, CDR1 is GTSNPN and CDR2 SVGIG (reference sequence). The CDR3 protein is CAWSVFDADTQYF. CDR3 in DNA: TGTGCCTGGAGTGTCTTTGATGCAGATACGCAGTATTTT. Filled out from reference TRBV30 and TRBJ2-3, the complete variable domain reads SQTIHQWPATLVQPVGSPLSLECTVEGTSNPNLYWYRQAAGRGLQLLFYSVGIGQISSEVPQNLSASRPQDRQFILSSKKLLLSDSGFYLCAWSVFDADTQYFGPGTRLTVL.

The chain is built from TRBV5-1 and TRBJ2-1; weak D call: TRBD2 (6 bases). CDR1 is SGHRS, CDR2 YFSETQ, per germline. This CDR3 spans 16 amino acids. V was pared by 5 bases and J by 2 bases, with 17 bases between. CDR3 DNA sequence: TGCGCCAGCAGGGAGGCGGGTGCGGGGACCTACAATGAGCAGTTCTTC. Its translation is CASREAGAGTYNEQFF.

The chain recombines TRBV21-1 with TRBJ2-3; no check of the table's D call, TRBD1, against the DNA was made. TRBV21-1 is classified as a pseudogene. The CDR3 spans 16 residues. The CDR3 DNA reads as TGTGCCAGCAGCCCTTCGAGGGACAGGGCAACAGATACGCAGTATTTT. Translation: CASSPSRDRATDTQYF.

CDR3 residues: CASSLGLGIGYTF. For the CDR3, the DNA is TGTGCCAGCAGTTTAGGTTTAGGGATCGGCTACACCTTC. This sequence joins TRBV27 and TRBJ1-2; D gene uncertain. CDR3 length: 13 amino acids. CDR1 is MNHEY, CDR2 SMNVEV, per germline (reference sequence). V lost 2 bases and J lost 8, with 12 bases in between.

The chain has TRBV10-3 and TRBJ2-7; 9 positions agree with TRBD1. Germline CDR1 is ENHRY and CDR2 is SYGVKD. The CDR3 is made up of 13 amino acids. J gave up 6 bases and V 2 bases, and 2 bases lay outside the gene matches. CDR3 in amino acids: CAISETGGIEQYF. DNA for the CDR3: TGTGCCATCAGTGAGACAGGGGGCATCGAGCAGTACTTC.

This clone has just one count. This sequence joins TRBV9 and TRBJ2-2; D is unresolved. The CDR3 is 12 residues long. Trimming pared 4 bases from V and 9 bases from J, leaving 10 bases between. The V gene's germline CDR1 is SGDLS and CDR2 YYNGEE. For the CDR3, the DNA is TGTGCCAGCAGCCTTTTAAATAGGGAGCTGTTTTTT. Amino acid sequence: CASSLLNRELFF.

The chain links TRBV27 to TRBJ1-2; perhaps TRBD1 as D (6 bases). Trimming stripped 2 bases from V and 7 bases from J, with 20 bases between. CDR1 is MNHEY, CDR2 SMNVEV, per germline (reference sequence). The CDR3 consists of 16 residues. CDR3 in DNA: TGTGCCAGCAGTTTACGGGCAGGGGTAGTAGGGAGTGGCTACACCTTC. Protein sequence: CASSLRAGVVGSGYTF.

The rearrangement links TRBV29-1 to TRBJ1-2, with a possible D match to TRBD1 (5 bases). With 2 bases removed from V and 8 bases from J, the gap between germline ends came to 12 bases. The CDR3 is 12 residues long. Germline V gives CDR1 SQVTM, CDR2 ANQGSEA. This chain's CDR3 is CSVESGYGGYTF. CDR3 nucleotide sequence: TGCAGCGTTGAATCAGGGTACGGGGGCTACACCTTC.

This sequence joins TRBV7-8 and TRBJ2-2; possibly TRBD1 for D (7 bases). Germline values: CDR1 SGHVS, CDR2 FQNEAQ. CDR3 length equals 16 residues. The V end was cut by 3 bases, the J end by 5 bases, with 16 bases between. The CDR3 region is CASSFPPGGGTGELFF. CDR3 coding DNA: TGTGCCAGCAGCTTCCCCCCAGGGGGAGGTACCGGGGAGCTGTTTTTT.

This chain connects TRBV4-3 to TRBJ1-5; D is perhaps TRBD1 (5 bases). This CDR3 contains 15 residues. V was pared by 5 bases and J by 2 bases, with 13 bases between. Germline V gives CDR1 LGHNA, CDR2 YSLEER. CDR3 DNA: TGCGCCAGCAGCGTGGGACGGGGGGGCAATCAGCCCCAGCATTTT. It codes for CASSVGRGGNQPQHF.